This T cell receptor beta chain appears in the sequencing data of a study of cytomegalovirus exposure and HLA in healthy donors. Study observations and caveats: CMV serostatus stood as the only immune exposure information on hand.

The PCR made use of 60 Vbeta and 13 Jbeta primers. Sequencing was performed with immunoSEQ multiplex PCR; in TCRdb, only in-frame clones are kept and a portion is missing. The sample lists 110,000 or so clones; 67% were seen once. With respect to this clone: Antigen specificity is unknown.

The CDR3 is 15 residues long. In germline, CDR1 is LNHNV, CDR2 YYDKDF (reference sequence). V was cut by 4 bases and J by 9 bases, with 16 bases left in between. The sample comprised PBMCs. The chain is built from TRBV15 and TRBJ1-6; D unresolved. This TCR derives from a man aged 18 to 29 in good health and CMV-seropositive. Here the CDR3 reads CATSKSGAGISPLHF. CDR3 nucleotide sequence: TGTGCCACCAGCAAGTCCGGTGCGGGGATTTCACCCCTCCACTTT.